This T cell receptor beta chain was observed in a study of T cell responses to AZD1222 COVID-19 vaccine. The repertoire was sequenced with immunoSEQ multiplex PCR; TCRdb's copy has only in-frame clones and lacks some. The repertoire holds some 150,000 clones, with about 92% as singletons. V was shortened by 3 bases and J by 1 base, with 9 bases between the two germline ends. Germline V gene lookup returns CDR1 SEHNR and CDR2 FQNEAQ (reference sequence). The CDR3 is 14 residues long. The chain recombines TRBV7-9 with TRBJ1-1, with unresolved D. This clonotype was sampled from an adult who received the AZD1222 COVID-19 vaccine. The sample here was peripheral blood, taken 28 days after the second AZD1222 dose. CDR3 DNA sequence: TGTGCCAGCAGCTTCGACACCAAGAACACTGAAGCTTTCTTT. As protein: CASSFDTKNTEAFF.